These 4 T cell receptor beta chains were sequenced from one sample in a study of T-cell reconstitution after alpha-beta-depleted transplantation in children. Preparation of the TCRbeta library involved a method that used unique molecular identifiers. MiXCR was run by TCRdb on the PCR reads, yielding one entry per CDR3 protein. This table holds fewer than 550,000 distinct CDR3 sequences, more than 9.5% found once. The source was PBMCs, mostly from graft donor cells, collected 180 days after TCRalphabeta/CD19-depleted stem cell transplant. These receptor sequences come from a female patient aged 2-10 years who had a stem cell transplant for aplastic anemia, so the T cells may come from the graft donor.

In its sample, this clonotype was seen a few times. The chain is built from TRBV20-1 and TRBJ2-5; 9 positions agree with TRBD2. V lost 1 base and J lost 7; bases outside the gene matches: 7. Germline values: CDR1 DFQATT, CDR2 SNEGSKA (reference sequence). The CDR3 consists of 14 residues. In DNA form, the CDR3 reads TGCAGTGCTAGAGCGGGCGGGAGGGCTGTGACCCAGTACTTC. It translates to CSARAGGRAVTQYF.

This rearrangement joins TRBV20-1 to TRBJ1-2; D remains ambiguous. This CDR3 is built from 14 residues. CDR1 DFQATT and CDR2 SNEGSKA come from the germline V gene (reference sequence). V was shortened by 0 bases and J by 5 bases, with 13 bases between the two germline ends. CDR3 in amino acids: CSAREADMRYGYTF. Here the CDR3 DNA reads TGCAGTGCTAGAGAGGCAGACATGAGATATGGCTACACCTTC.

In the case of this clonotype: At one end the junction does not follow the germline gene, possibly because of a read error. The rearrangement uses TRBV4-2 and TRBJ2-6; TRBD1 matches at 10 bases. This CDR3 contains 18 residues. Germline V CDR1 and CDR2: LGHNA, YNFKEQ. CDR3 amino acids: CASSPRDRGTRGANGLTF. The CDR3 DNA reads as TGTGCCAGCAGCCCACGGGACAGGGGCACTCGAGGGGCCAACGGCCTGACTTTC.

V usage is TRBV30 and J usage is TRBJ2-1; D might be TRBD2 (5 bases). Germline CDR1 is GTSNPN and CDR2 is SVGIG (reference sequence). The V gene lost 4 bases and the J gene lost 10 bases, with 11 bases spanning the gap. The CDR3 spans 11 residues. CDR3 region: CAWTLLGEQFF. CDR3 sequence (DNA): TGTGCCTGGACCTTACTAGGGGAGCAGTTCTTC.